This entry lists 22 T cell receptor beta chains sequenced from one sample in a study of T-cell reconstitution after alpha-beta-depleted transplantation in children. The TCRbeta library incorporated unique molecular identifiers. Via MiXCR, TCRdb re-called the PCR reads, giving one row per CDR3 protein. The sample yields about 280,000 distinct CDR3 sequences, 11% seen once. The sequencing here drew on peripheral blood, taken 180 days after TCRalphabeta/CD19-depleted stem cell transplant. The source of these receptors is a male patient aged 2-15 years who had a stem cell transplant for chronic granulomatous disease, so the T cells may come from the graft donor.

At least ten counts were recorded for this clonotype. The chain couples TRBV6-5 to TRBJ2-7; 13 bases are a match to TRBD2. The CDR3 spans 17 residues. CDR1 and CDR2 from the germline V gene are MNHEY and SVGAGI. V dropped 0 bases and J dropped 2; count of bases not matched to a gene: 4. The DNA for the CDR3 is TGTGCCAGCAGTTACTCATCCACTAGCGGGAGGGCCTACGAGCAGTACTTC. Its protein product is CASSYSSTSGRAYEQYF.

This clonotype was seen only a few times. This CDR3 reads CASSLGTGALQETQYF. The CDR3 coding sequence is TGTGCCAGCAGCCTGGGGACAGGGGCCCTCCAAGAGACCCAGTACTTC. J is TRBJ2-5 and V is TRBV7-8; 10 bases are a match to TRBD1. The V segment lost 5 bases and the J segment 1 base; nucleotides outside the gene matches: 7. In germline, CDR1 is SGHVS, CDR2 FQNEAQ. The CDR3 is made up of 16 amino acids.

This clonotype was picked up many times. V usage is TRBV28 and J usage is TRBJ2-7; TRBD2 aligns across 13 bases. Germline CDR1 MDHEN, CDR2 SYDVKM. The CDR3 runs to 17 residues. Losses at the gene ends were 5 bases for V and 3 bases for J; bases not matched to a gene: 10. The CDR3 loop reads CASSPGLAGARLYEQYF. The CDR3 nucleotides read TGTGCCAGCAGTCCTGGACTAGCGGGAGCCCGACTCTACGAGCAGTACTTC.

This clonotype came up many times. The chain recombines TRBV7-8 with TRBJ1-2; 11 bases map to TRBD1. The CDR3 is 16 residues long. The V gene's germline CDR1 is SGHVS and CDR2 FQNEAQ. Trimming took 5 bases from V and 2 from J; bases not matched to a gene: 7. For the CDR3, the DNA is TGTGCCAGCAGCCACCTAGGACAGGGGGCAAACTATGGCTACACCTTC. Translated: CASSHLGQGANYGYTF.

This clonotype was detected ten times or more. The chain uses TRBV12-3 or TRBV12-4 and TRBJ1-1; 8 bases fit TRBD1. Germline trimming cut 3 bases from V and 4 bases from J; bases unmatched to any gene: 7. This CDR3 is built from 15 residues. CDR3 in DNA: TGTGCCAGCAGTTTCCACGGACAGGGCTCCACTGAAGCTTTCTTT. Translating gives CASSFHGQGSTEAFF.

This clonotype was found many times. The chain has TRBV10-3 and TRBJ2-7, with 7 bases identical to TRBD1. J gave up 2 bases and V 4 bases, and 2 bases lay outside the gene matches. CDR1 ENHRY and CDR2 SYGVKD come from the germline V gene. The CDR3 totals 13 residues. CDR3 sequence: CAISAGTAYEQYF. Written as DNA, the CDR3 is TGTGCCATCAGTGCCGGGACAGCCTACGAGCAGTACTTC.

This clonotype has a count of ten or more. The J gene is TRBJ2-1, the V gene TRBV28, with no clear D. Germline lookup yields CDR1 MDHEN and CDR2 SYDVKM. Trimming left V 5 bases short and J 6 bases short, with 5 bases between. The CDR3 runs 11 residues. CDR3 region: CASSPTNEQFF. DNA for the CDR3: TGTGCCAGCAGTCCCACCAATGAGCAGTTCTTC.

This clonotype turned up a few times. The rearrangement joins TRBV4-1 to TRBJ1-2; D ambiguous. This CDR3 is 13 amino acids long. Germline V CDR1 and CDR2: MGHRA, YSYEKL. The V gene lost 0 bases and the J gene lost 4 bases, with 6 bases spanning the gap. The CDR3 region is CASSQELGYGYTF. The CDR3 DNA reads as TGCGCCAGCAGCCAAGAACTGGGCTATGGCTACACCTTC.

This clonotype has just a few counts. The chain combines TRBV11-2 with TRBJ2-5; D is unclear. Deletions cut 1 base from V and 6 bases from J, with 18 bases between. CDR1 is SGHAT, CDR2 FQNNGV, per germline. This CDR3 has 16 residues. CDR3 DNA sequence: TGTGCCAGCAGCTTAGCAGCGAGTGGCTCGCGGAAGACCCAGTACTTC. This encodes CASSLAASGSRKTQYF.

This clonotype was detected ten times or more. The CDR3 region has the DNA TGTGCCAGCAGCATACGACAGGGGGAGAACTATGGCTACACCTTC. It specifies CASSIRQGENYGYTF. The chain combines TRBV7-2 with TRBJ1-2; 9 nucleotides match TRBD1. The length of the CDR3 is 15 residues. Germline-derived CDR1 and CDR2 are SGHTA and FQGNSA. The J segment lost 2 bases and the V segment lost 5 bases, leaving 6 bases of the junction unmatched.

Worth noting for this clonotype: A much more abundant neighbour one base away suggests this may be a read error. This chain connects TRBV7-2 to TRBJ2-7; perhaps TRBD1 as D (5 bases). In germline, CDR1 is SGHTA, CDR2 FQGNSA. Trimming shortened V by 3 bases and J by 5 bases, and 14 bases separated the two germline ends. The CDR3 consists of 14 residues. Here the CDR3 DNA reads TGTGCCAGCAGCTTTATGCAGGGAAGGGACGAGCAGTACTTC. It is translated as CASSFMQGRDEQYF.

This clonotype was seen many times. V is TRBV12-3 or TRBV12-4 and J is TRBJ2-1; D ambiguous. Trimming pared 10 bases from V and 4 bases from J, leaving 20 bases between. The CDR3 is 15 residues long. The chain's CDR3 is CATLLVGQNYNEQFF. As DNA, the CDR3 is TGTGCCACCCTCCTCGTGGGCCAGAATTACAATGAGCAGTTCTTC.

The chain links TRBV7-2 to TRBJ2-7, with TRBD2 matching 8 bases. The CDR3 is 15 residues long. The germline V gene encodes CDR1 SGHTA and CDR2 FQGNSA. V shed 5 bases and J 5 bases; nucleotides not matched to a gene: 11. The CDR3 sequence: CASSLQAGALDEQYF. As DNA, the CDR3 is TGTGCCAGCAGCCTCCAAGCGGGAGCCCTGGACGAGCAGTACTTC.

This clonotype came up many times. The gene calls are TRBV4-3 and TRBJ2-5; D not certain. This CDR3 is built from 12 residues. Trimming removed 0 bases at V and 5 bases at J, with 4 bases between. The germline V gene has CDR1 LGHNA and CDR2 YSLEER. CDR3 sequence reads: CASSQELETQYF. In nucleotides, the CDR3 is TGCGCCAGCAGCCAAGAGCTGGAGACCCAGTACTTC.

This clonotype was picked up a small number of times. The chain joins TRBV11-1 to TRBJ2-3, with D unresolved. V was cut by 5 bases and J by 2 bases, with 23 bases left in between. There are 18 residues in the CDR3. Germline assignment: CDR1 SGHAT and CDR2 FQDESV (reference sequence). CDR3 region: CASSHHALPKGPTDTQYF. In nucleotides, the CDR3 is TGTGCCAGCAGCCACCACGCCCTGCCGAAAGGTCCCACAGATACGCAGTATTTT.

This clonotype was recorded many times. The chain recombines TRBV20-1 with TRBJ1-1; D remains unclear. With 0 bases removed from V and 0 bases from J, the gap between germline ends came to 8 bases. The CDR3 runs to 14 residues. The germline gives CDR1 DFQATT, CDR2 SNEGSKA (reference sequence). CDR3 DNA sequence: TGCAGTGCTAGAGACCGGCCCTTGAACACTGAAGCTTTCTTT. This codes for CSARDRPLNTEAFF.

This clonotype was observed at least ten times. CDR3 DNA sequence: TGTGCCAGCAGTTACCCGAAACAAGAAAACGAAAAACTGTTTTTT. It codes for CASSYPKQENEKLFF. The rearrangement links TRBV6-5 to TRBJ1-4; D is ambiguous. Between the trimmed V and J ends, which lost 2 bases and 8 bases, there was a span of 15 bases. Germline V gives CDR1 MNHEY, CDR2 SVGAGI. This CDR3 comprises 15 residues.

This clonotype was picked up many times. The gene calls are TRBV7-2 and TRBJ2-1; D is ambiguous. V lost 5 bases to trimming and J lost 4 bases, with 9 bases between them. The germline V gene encodes CDR1 SGHTA and CDR2 FQGNSA. The CDR3 runs 13 residues. The CDR3 reads CASSVQIYNEQFF. CDR3 bases: TGTGCCAGCAGCGTTCAAATATACAATGAGCAGTTCTTC.

The rearrangement joins TRBV7-2 to TRBJ2-5; tentative D call: TRBD1 (6 bases). Germline CDR1 reads SGHTA; CDR2 reads FQGNSA. Between the trimmed V and J ends, which lost 5 bases and 3 bases, there was a span of 16 bases. The CDR3 runs 15 residues. The CDR3, as DNA: TGTGCCAGCAGCCTACACAGGGTGATCGAAGAGACCCAGTACTTC. Its translation is CASSLHRVIEETQYF. Supplemented by reference TRBV7-2 and TRBJ2-5, the full variable domain reads GAGVSQSPSNKVTEKGKDVELRCDPISGHTALYWYRQSLGQGLEFLIYFQGNSAPDKSGLPSDRFSAERTGGSVSTLTIQRTQQEDSAVYLCASSLHRVIEETQYFGPGTRLLVL.

This clonotype was picked up many times. This chain uses TRBV12-3 or TRBV12-4 with TRBJ2-1, with D possibly TRBD2 on 5 matching bases. The V and J ends lost 3 bases and 7 bases respectively, with 7 bases between them. The CDR3 covers 12 residues. CDR3 sequence (DNA): TGTGCCAGCAGTTTTGGAGGAAATGAGCAGTTCTTC. This codes for CASSFGGNEQFF.

This clonotype has at least ten counts. The chain joins TRBV7-2 to TRBJ2-3, with 9 bases identical to TRBD2. Germline V gene lookup returns CDR1 SGHTA and CDR2 FQGNSA. The CDR3 contains 15 residues. The ends lost 2 bases at V and 11 bases at J; junction bases unmatched: 11. The DNA of the CDR3 is TGTGCCAGCAGCTTAACGGGACTAGCTGGGGCTGTGCAGTATTTT. Translation: CASSLTGLAGAVQYF.

The sample holds many counts of this clonotype. The chain employs TRBV27 and TRBJ2-5; 7 positions agree with TRBD2. The V gene end was trimmed by 3 bases and the J gene end by 2 bases; junction bases not matched to a gene: 12. This CDR3 spans 17 amino acids. Germline values: CDR1 MNHEY, CDR2 SMNVEV (reference sequence). The CDR3 reads CASSFSAKRGLQETQYF. CDR3 DNA: TGTGCCAGCAGTTTCTCCGCAAAGCGGGGTCTACAAGAGACCCAGTACTTC.